These T cell receptor beta chains were read from a single sample in a study of shared clonotypes between healthy human individuals. Clones were sequenced by immunoSEQ multiplex PCR, and TCRdb holds only the in-frame ones, with some missing. The sample has 1.4 million to 1.5 million clones, over 95% seen once. Sequencing used naive CD4+ T cells sorted from blood. These receptors were obtained from a man aged 25-45 years in good health. Each CDR3 is given with its conserved first and last residue. The D gene is left open where the match is weak. Rows may omit the clone size; those that give it use once, few, many or a size class.

D gene	J gene	V gene	clone size	CDR3 length	CDR3 protein	CDR3 DNA
.	TRBJ2-7	TRBV28	.	18	CASNPTRFDVTPNYEQYF	TGTGCCAGCAACCCTACCCGGTTTGACGTGACCCCAAACTACGAGCAGTACTTC
TRBD1	TRBJ2-5	TRBV29-1	.	13	CSVQGQGFETQYF	TGCAGCGTCCAGGGACAGGGATTCGAGACCCAGTACTTC
TRBD2	TRBJ2-7	TRBV6-1	.	17	CASSEGPGLAGTNEQYF	TGTGCCAGCAGTGAGGGGCCGGGACTAGCGGGGACCAACGAGCAGTACTTC
.	TRBJ1-4	TRBV6-6	.	13	CASSAQGNEKLFF	TGTGCCAGCAGTGCACAGGGTAATGAAAAACTGTTTTTT
.	TRBJ2-1	TRBV18	.	15	CASSPPGDNYNEQFF	TGTGCCAGCTCACCACCGGGGGACAACTACAATGAGCAGTTCTTC
.	TRBJ2-7	TRBV27	.	14	CASSQFTSSYEQYF	TGTGCCAGCAGCCAGTTCACGAGCTCCTACGAGCAGTACTTC
.	TRBJ2-1	TRBV5-1	.	15	CASSYGTQNYNEQFF	TGCGCCAGCAGCTACGGGACACAGAACTACAATGAGCAGTTCTTC
.	TRBJ2-1	TRBV4-3	.	17	CASSQDRAFPSYNEQFF	TGCGCCAGCAGCCAAGATCGGGCTTTTCCGAGCTACAATGAGCAGTTCTTC
TRBD1	TRBJ1-1	TRBV18	.	12	CASSPRQGSAFF	TGTGCCAGCTCACCCCGACAGGGGTCGGCTTTCTTT
.	TRBJ2-3	TRBV5-1	.	15	CASRMMEDGTDTQYF	TGCGCCAGCAGGATGATGGAGGACGGCACAGATACGCAGTATTTT
TRBD2	TRBJ2-3	TRBV28	.	16	CASTLSGRPGTDTQYF	TGTGCCAGCACCCTTAGCGGGAGGCCTGGCACAGATACGCAGTATTTT
.	TRBJ2-7	TRBV21-1	.	16	CASSKRIGRANYEQYF	TGTGCCAGCAGCAAACGAATCGGACGGGCCAACTACGAGCAGTACTTC
TRBD1	TRBJ1-4	TRBV2	.	21	CASNSVLTLGSIQGAGEKLFF	TGTGCCAGCAATTCGGTCTTGACCCTAGGGTCAATACAGGGGGCTGGAGAAAAACTGTTTTTT
.	TRBJ2-1	TRBV14	.	13	CASSQRNYNEQFF	TGTGCCAGCAGCCAAAGGAATTACAATGAGCAGTTCTTC
.	TRBJ1-5	TRBV18	.	19	CASSRGPQSQDIFWEPQHF	TGTGCCAGCTCCCGGGGCCCCCAAAGTCAGGATATTTTTTGGGAGCCCCAGCATTTT
.	TRBJ2-7	TRBV15	.	13	CATSRDRDYEQYF	TGTGCCACCAGCAGAGACCGCGATTACGAGCAGTACTTC
.	TRBJ2-7	TRBV4-1	.	16	CASSQEVAAKEREQYF	TGCGCCAGCAGCCAAGAAGTAGCAGCCAAAGAAAGGGAGCAGTACTTC
.	TRBJ1-1	TRBV10-3	.	13	CAISDSLNTEAFF	TGTGCCATCAGCGACAGCCTGAACACTGAAGCTTTCTTT
.	TRBJ2-2	TRBV10-3	once	14	CAITEDRDTGELFF	TGTGCCATCACTGAAGATCGGGACACCGGGGAGCTGTTTTTT
.	TRBJ1-3	TRBV28	.	15	CASSSGQPSGNTIYF	TGTGCCAGCAGTTCCGGACAGCCCTCTGGAAACACCATATATTTT
.	TRBJ2-5	TRBV7-3	.	16	CASSLVGTVLGETQYF	TGTGCCAGCAGCTTAGTGGGGACGGTGCTGGGGGAGACCCAGTACTTC
.	TRBJ1-2	TRBV5-1	once	14	CASSPPRTAGDYTF	TGCGCCAGCAGCCCGCCTAGGACCGCTGGCGACTACACCTTC
TRBD2	TRBJ2-3	TRBV10-2	.	13	CASYSGFRDTQYF	TGCGCCAGCTATAGCGGGTTCCGAGATACGCAGTATTTT